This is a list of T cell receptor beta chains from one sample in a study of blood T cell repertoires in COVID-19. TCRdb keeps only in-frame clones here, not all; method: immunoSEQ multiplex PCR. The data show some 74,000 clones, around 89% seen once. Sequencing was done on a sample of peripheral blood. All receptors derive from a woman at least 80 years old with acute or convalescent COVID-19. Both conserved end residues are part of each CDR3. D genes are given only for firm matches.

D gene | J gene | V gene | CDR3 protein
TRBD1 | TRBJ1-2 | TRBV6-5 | CASSYSGTVTYGYTF
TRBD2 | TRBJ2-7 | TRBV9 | CARSPGGGGYEQYF
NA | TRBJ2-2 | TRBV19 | CASKVDPNTGELFF
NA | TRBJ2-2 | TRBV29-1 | CSVDKQDTGELFF
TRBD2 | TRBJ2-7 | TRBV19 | CASSMRLSGAPTKQYF
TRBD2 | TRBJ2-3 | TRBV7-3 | CASSLGLAAGDTQYF
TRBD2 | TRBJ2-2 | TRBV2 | CASGLAGSTGELFF
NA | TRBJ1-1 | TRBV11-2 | CASSPRVGAGNTEAFF
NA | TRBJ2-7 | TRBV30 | CAWSVGSRTEQYF
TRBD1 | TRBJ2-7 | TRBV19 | CASSTPGQGELEQYF
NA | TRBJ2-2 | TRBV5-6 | CASSLYGHPANTGELFF
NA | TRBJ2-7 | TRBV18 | CASSPRQSYEQYF
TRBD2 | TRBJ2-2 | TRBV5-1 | CASSPGLAGGRTGELFF
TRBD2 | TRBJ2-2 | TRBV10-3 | CAISERGGRTGELFF
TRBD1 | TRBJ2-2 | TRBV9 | CASSVGQGAAGELFF
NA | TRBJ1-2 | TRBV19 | CASSRRDTNYGYTF
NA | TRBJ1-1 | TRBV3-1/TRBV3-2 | CASSLLGQITEAFF
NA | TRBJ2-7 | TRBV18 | CASSPPGQQNPWEQYF
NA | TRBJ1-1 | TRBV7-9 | CASSQGTKEAFF
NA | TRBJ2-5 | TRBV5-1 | CASSLNPGLKQETQYF
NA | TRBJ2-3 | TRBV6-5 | CASGKGVTDTQYF
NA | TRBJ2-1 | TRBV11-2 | CASSLLLNNEQFF
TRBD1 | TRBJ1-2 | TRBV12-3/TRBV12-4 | CASSDRGHGYTF
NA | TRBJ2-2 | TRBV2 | CASNGGNGAGELFF
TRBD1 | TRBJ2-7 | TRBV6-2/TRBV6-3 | CASSDRGLNYEQYF
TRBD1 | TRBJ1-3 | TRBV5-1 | CASSQQGAVGNTIYF
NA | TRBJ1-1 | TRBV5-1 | CASSPGTFGTEAFF
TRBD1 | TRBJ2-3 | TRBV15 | CATSRVRGTGGADTQYF
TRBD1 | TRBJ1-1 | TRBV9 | CASSATGGRGTEAFF
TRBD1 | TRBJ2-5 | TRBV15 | CATSREGGLLQETQYF
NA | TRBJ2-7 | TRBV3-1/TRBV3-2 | CASSLRTNSYEQYF
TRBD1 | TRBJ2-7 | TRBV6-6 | CASRTGTALEQYF
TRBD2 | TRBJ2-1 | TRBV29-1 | CSVEGLAGRKSYNEQFF
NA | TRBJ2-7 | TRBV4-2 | CASSQVVSWGEMNEQYF
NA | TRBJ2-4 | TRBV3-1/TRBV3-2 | CASSQEGGNIQYF
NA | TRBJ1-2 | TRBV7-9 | CASSSGLLTGYTF
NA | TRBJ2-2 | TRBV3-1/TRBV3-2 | CASSPFNGGANTGELFF
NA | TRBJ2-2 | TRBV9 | CASTPTGNTGELFF
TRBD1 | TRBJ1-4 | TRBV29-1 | CSARTGTQGPNEKLFF
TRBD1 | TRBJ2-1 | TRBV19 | CASRDRVYNEQFF
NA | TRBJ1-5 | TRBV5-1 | CASSTEAGPGQPQHF
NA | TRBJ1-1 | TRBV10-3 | CAIEARENTEAFF
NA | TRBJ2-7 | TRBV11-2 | CASSFLISSYEQYF
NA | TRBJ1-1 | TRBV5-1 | CASSFGPTEAFF
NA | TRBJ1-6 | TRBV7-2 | CASSLNRGLYNSPLHF